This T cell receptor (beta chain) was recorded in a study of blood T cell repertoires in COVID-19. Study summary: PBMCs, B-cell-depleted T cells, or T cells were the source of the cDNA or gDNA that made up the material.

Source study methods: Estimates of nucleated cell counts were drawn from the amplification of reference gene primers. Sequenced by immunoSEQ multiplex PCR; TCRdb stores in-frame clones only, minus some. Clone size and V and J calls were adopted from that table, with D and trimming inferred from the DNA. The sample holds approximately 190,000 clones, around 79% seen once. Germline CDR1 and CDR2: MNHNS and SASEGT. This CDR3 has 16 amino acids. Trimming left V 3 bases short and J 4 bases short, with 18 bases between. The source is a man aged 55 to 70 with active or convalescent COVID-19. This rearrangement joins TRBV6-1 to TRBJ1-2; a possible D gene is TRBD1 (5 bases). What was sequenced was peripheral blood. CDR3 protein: CASSDGGGTASYGYTF. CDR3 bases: TGTGCCAGCAGTGACGGGGGAGGGACGGCGAGCTATGGCTACACCTTC.